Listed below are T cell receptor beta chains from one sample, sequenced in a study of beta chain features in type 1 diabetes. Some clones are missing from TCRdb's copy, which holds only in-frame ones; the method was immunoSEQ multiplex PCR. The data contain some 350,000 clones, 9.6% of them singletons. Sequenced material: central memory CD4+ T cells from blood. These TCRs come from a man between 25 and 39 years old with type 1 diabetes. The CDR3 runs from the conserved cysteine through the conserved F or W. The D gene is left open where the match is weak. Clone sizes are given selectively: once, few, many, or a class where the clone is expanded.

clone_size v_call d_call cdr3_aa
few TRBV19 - CASSAQLGGYTF
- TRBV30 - CACYKGQNTGELFF
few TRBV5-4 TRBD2 CASSRPGLAESYEQYF
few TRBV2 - CASITDRTGVGYTF
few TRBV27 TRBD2 CASSFQAGSSTDTQYF
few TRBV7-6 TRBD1 CASSFWTGGTEQFF
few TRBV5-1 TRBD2 CASSLGLAGISPDTQYF
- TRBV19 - CASSRETGENYVYTF
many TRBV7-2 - CASSLVGQGTDTQYF
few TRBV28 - CASSSPRTVKAFF
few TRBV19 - CASSMSRVSYNEQFF
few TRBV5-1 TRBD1 CASSRTGEGGQPQHF
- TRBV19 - CASSITAVAQETQYF
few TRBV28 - CASSLEGGYGYTF
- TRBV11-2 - CASSFKGLGVVIF
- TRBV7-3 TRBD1 CASSPGQGSEAFF
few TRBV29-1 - CSGSDGRGQYF
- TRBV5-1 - CASSLSGSSGNTIYF
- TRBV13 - CASSLQSSYNEQFF
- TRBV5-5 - CASSFYNEQFF
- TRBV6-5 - CASSQGLGETQYF
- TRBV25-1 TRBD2 CASSEYWGLAGDEQFF
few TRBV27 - CASRSHTGGAGANVLTF
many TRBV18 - CASSTTSNPYEQYF
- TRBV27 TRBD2 CASSPWTSGRQNEQFF
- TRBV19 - CASTSILGGTGQPQHF
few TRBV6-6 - CASTLDLTGELFF
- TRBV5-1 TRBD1 CASSKGAIDNEQFF
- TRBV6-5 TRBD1 CASSARQGGDQPQHF
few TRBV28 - CASSFRAGDEQFF
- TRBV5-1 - CASSLEAGPHRDTQYF
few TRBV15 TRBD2 CATSRDSRGLAVAKNIQYF
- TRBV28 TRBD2 CASSLAGVEQYF
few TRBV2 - CASSLMDTEAFF
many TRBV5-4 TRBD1 CASSTGTVNTGELFF
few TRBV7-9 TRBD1 CASSLTTGTEAFF
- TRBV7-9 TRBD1 CASSLRTGITDTQYF
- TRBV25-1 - CASSEAGIGTEAFF
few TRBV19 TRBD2 CASSNYREGQYF
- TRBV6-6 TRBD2 CASSSGTSGYNEQFF
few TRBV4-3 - CASSQVPYSGNTIYF
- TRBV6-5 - CASSYSAESSNEQFF
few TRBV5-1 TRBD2 CASSPTLGSGGTYEQYF
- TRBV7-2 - CASSLGVANEQFF
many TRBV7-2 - CASSPQSGLKNQPQHF
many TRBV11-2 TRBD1 CASSLDRAIQFF
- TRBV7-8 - CASSLDVTGELFF
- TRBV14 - CASSQGPYRTTSTDTQYF
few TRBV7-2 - CASSLYGRDQDEQYF
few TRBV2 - CASSIRRNTGELFF
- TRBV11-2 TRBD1 CASSLTGDHEQYF
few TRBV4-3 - CASSQELQQGGYYEQYF
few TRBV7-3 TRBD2 CASSLISTSGRSYEQYF
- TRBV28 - CASSLMTASGYTIYF
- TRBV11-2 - CASSSYGGGGNQPQHF